The next 30 T cell receptor beta chains were all read from a single sample in a study of blood T cells in healthy people across ages. Then a second PCR, running roughly 7 to 11 cycles, was carried out with a sample-barcoded 5' primer and a J-beta primer mix. TCRdb recomputed calls from the 5' RACE reads with MiXCR, one row per CDR3 protein. The sample records about 1.7 million distinct CDR3 sequences, 25% to 30% being singletons. The specimen was blood. The origin of the receptors is a woman younger than 45 in good health.

This clonotype was observed many times. The rearrangement uses TRBV6-5 and TRBJ2-7, with D unresolved. This CDR3 comprises 11 residues. Germline V CDR1 and CDR2: MNHEY, SVGAGI. Trimming left V 8 bases short and J 7 bases short, with 12 bases between. The CDR3 DNA reads as TGTGCCAGCGGTCAGGCTCTGGAGCAGTACTTC. Amino acids: CASGQALEQYF.

The CDR3 reads CSVGGGLNEKLFF. For the CDR3, the DNA is TGCAGCGTTGGAGGAGGTCTGAATGAAAAACTGTTTTTT. The genes are TRBV29-1 and TRBJ1-4; no reliable D call. Trimming left V 4 bases short and J 5 bases short, with 11 bases between. CDR1 SQVTM and CDR2 ANQGSEA come from the germline V gene. CDR3 length equals 13 residues.

The rearrangement joins TRBV5-1 to TRBJ2-3; no definite D call. With 0 bases removed from V and 8 bases from J, the gap between germline ends came to 7 bases. The CDR3 consists of 12 residues. Germline lookup yields CDR1 SGHRS and CDR2 YFSETQ. The CDR3 region is CASSLESVTQYF. DNA of the CDR3: TGCGCCAGCAGCTTGGAGTCAGTTACGCAGTATTTT.

Many counts were recorded for this clonotype. The rearrangement links TRBV20-1 to TRBJ2-7; TRBD2 is a possible D gene (6 bases). Germline V CDR1 and CDR2: DFQATT, SNEGSKA (reference sequence). V lost 2 bases, J lost 0 bases, and 14 bases lay in between. The CDR3 covers 15 residues. CDR3 nucleotide sequence: TGCAGTGCTAGACCGGGACTCCTGAGCTCCTACGAGCAGTACTTC. This codes for CSARPGLLSSYEQYF.

This clonotype came up a few times. The chain combines TRBV3-1 with TRBJ2-4; TRBD1 matches 10 bases. The V and J ends lost 0 bases and 8 bases, in that order; junction bases with no gene match: 10. The CDR3 length is 17 residues. Germline V gene sequence: CDR1 LGHDT, CDR2 YNNKEL (reference sequence). CDR3 amino acids: CASSQDWTGGDRYIQYF. The DNA of the CDR3 is TGTGCCAGCAGCCAAGATTGGACAGGGGGGGATAGATACATTCAGTACTTC. The whole variable domain, remainder taken from reference TRBV3-1 and TRBJ2-4, is DTAVSQTPKYLVTQMGNDKSIKCEQNLGHDTMYWYKQDSKKFLKIMFSYNNKELIINETVPNRFSPKSPDKAHLNLHINSLELGDSAVYFCASSQDWTGGDRYIQYFGAGTRLSVL.

This chain uses TRBV28 with TRBJ1-5; maybe TRBD1 (6 bases). Germline values: CDR1 MDHEN, CDR2 SYDVKM. The CDR3 contains 17 residues. V lost 5 bases and J 1 base, leaving 18 bases between the germline ends. This chain's CDR3 is CASSRPRNTGSNQPQHF. The CDR3 DNA reads TGTGCCAGCAGTCGCCCCAGAAACACAGGGAGCAATCAGCCCCAGCATTTT.

In regard to this clonotype: This may come from a read error, since a much larger clone is one base off. This chain links TRBV5-1 with TRBJ2-1; D is uncertain. This CDR3 spans 11 amino acids. In germline, CDR1 is SGHRS, CDR2 YFSETQ. The CDR3 region is CASSGFNGQFF. The DNA of the CDR3 is TGCGCCAGCAGCGGGTTTAATGGGCAGTTCTTC.

This chain connects TRBV20-1 to TRBJ1-6, with D hard to call. CDR1 is DFQATT and CDR2 is SNEGSKA in the germline V gene (reference sequence). The CDR3 extends over 16 amino acids. Trimming took off 0 bases at V and 9 bases at J, with 18 bases between the two ends. CDR3 DNA: TGCAGTGCTAGAGATCGCTCCTTATCCCCCTCTTCACCCCTCCACTTT. Translation: CSARDRSLSPSSPLHF.

The chain employs TRBV7-9 and TRBJ2-3; possible D gene TRBD1, 6 bases. The CDR3 is made up of 17 amino acids. V was shortened by 4 bases and J by 0 bases, with 17 bases between the two germline ends. Germline loops: CDR1 SEHNR, CDR2 FQNEAQ (reference sequence). The CDR3 is CASSSAFGTSSTDTQYF. The CDR3 nucleotides read TGTGCCAGCAGCTCAGCCTTCGGGACATCTAGCACAGATACGCAGTATTTT.

This clonotype was seen ten or more times. V gene TRBV5-1 combines with J gene TRBJ2-1; D is unclear. V was trimmed by 0 bases and J by 7 bases, leaving 8 bases between them. The CDR3 is made up of 13 amino acids. The V gene's germline CDR1 is SGHRS and CDR2 YFSETQ. The CDR3, as DNA: TGCGCCAGCAGCTTGGGGACGGCGAATGAGCAGTTCTTC. This codes for CASSLGTANEQFF.

In this sample, this clonotype turned up many times. This sequence joins TRBV20-1 and TRBJ2-1; D is perhaps TRBD1 (6 bases). The CDR3 runs to 14 residues. V dropped 5 bases and J dropped 0 bases, with 11 bases sitting between them. Germline V gene lookup returns CDR1 DFQATT and CDR2 SNEGSKA (reference sequence). CDR3: CSASQGSSYNEQFF. The CDR3 DNA is TGCAGTGCTTCACAGGGAAGCTCCTACAATGAGCAGTTCTTC.

The V call is TRBV7-2, the J call TRBJ1-1; D ambiguous. V was shortened by 5 bases and J by 2 bases, with 15 bases between the two germline ends. Germline V gene sequence: CDR1 SGHTA, CDR2 FQGNSA. The CDR3 loop spans 15 amino acids. Here the CDR3 reads CASSPSGAGNTEAFF. The CDR3 nucleotides are TGTGCCAGCAGCCCGTCGGGAGCCGGCAACACTGAAGCTTTCTTT. Full variable domain (rest looked up from reference TRBV7-2 and TRBJ1-1): GAGVSQSPSNKVTEKGKDVELRCDPISGHTALYWYRQSLGQGLEFLIYFQGNSAPDKSGLPSDRFSAERTGGSVSTLTIQRTQQEDSAVYLCASSPSGAGNTEAFFGQGTRLTVV.

This clonotype showed up just a few times. The V and J genes are TRBV7-8 and TRBJ2-3; 7 nucleotides agree with TRBD1. This CDR3 comprises 16 residues. CDR1 is SGHVS, CDR2 FQNEAQ, per germline. Losses at the gene ends were 3 bases for V and 2 bases for J; bases not matched to a gene: 8. The CDR3 protein is CASSLVTGMNTDTQYF. The CDR3 DNA reads TGTGCCAGCAGCTTGGTGACAGGGATGAACACAGATACGCAGTATTTT.

This clonotype has just one count. A much larger clone lies a single base off, so this may be a read error. V usage is TRBV19 and J usage is TRBJ2-1; tentatively, D is TRBD2 (6 bases). The CDR3 loop spans 15 amino acids. CDR1 LNHDA and CDR2 SQIVND come from the germline V gene (reference sequence). CDR3 in amino acids: CVSSILGLGGNEQFF. For the CDR3, the DNA is TGTGTCAGTAGTATACTAGGTCTAGGAGGGAATGAGCAGTTCTTC.

This clonotype was observed a few times. This rearrangement joins TRBV25-1 to TRBJ2-5, with D perhaps TRBD1 (8 bases). This CDR3 has 14 amino acids. Per the germline V gene, CDR1 is MGHDK and CDR2 is SYGVNS. V was cut by 5 bases and J by 6 bases, with 16 bases left in between. In DNA, the CDR3 is TGTGCCAGCAGTATACTACAGGGGGGGCAGACCCAGTACTTC. Protein: CASSILQGGQTQYF.

This clonotype was observed a handful of times. The chain carries TRBV27 and TRBJ1-2; maybe TRBD1 (5 bases). The CDR3 is 13 amino acids. The germline gives CDR1 MNHEY, CDR2 SMNVEV (reference sequence). V gave up 0 bases and J gave up 7 bases, with 9 bases separating them. This CDR3 reads CASSLSWDGGYTF. The CDR3 coding sequence is TGTGCCAGCAGTTTATCATGGGACGGTGGCTACACCTTC.

At least ten counts were recorded for this clonotype. V gene TRBV24-1 combines with J gene TRBJ2-3, with unresolved D. Germline lookup yields CDR1 KGHDR and CDR2 SFDVKD. Between the trimmed V and J ends, which lost 0 bases and 8 bases, there was a span of 17 bases. This CDR3 has 16 amino acids. The CDR3 spells CATSDLTAESVGTQYF. The DNA of the CDR3 is TGTGCCACCAGTGATTTGACTGCGGAAAGCGTTGGTACGCAGTATTTT.

The rearrangement links TRBV28 to TRBJ1-2; TRBD1 aligns across 9 bases. J gave up 4 bases and V 8 bases, and 8 bases lay outside the gene matches. Germline V gene data show CDR1 as MDHEN and CDR2 as SYDVKM. The CDR3 sequence is 14 residues long. Here the CDR3 DNA reads TGTGCCAGCGGAACGACAGGGGGGGTCTATGGCTACACCTTC. It codes for CASGTTGGVYGYTF.

The V and J genes are TRBV12-5 and TRBJ1-4; TRBD1 is a possible D gene (5 bases). The CDR3 totals 14 residues. The V gene's germline CDR1 is LGHNT and CDR2 FRNRAP. V lost 5 bases, J lost 8 bases, and 15 bases lay in between. The CDR3 coding sequence is TGTGCTAGTGGTCCGGGGGGTTCGGGGGAAAAACTGTTTTTT. The encoded protein is CASGPGGSGEKLFF.

This clonotype showed up just once. The chain carries TRBV7-9 and TRBJ2-1, with 8 nucleotides matching TRBD2. The CDR3 extends over 12 amino acids. Germline loops: CDR1 SEHNR, CDR2 FQNEAQ (reference sequence). V shed 5 bases, J shed 14 bases, and the junction held 8 bases outside the gene matches. CDR3 sequence reads: CASSAQTGGEFF. The CDR3 region has the DNA TGTGCCAGCAGCGCACAAACGGGAGGGGAGTTCTTC.

The V and J genes are TRBV6-5 and TRBJ1-6; TRBD1 might be the D (5 bases). Germline CDR1 MNHEY, CDR2 SVGAGI. The CDR3 covers 15 residues. V lost 6 bases, J lost 4 bases, and 13 bases lay in between. The CDR3 DNA reads as TGTGCCAGCAGCTCGAGACAGCTATATAATTCACCCCTCCACTTT. Protein: CASSSRQLYNSPLHF.

The chain links TRBV20-1 to TRBJ2-3; the match to TRBD2 covers 9 bases. The CDR3 has 16 amino acids. Per germline, CDR1 DFQATT and CDR2 SNEGSKA (reference sequence). Unmatched junction bases numbered 6, after V lost 0 bases and J lost 2 bases. CDR3 sequence reads: CSAREAAGGFTDTQYF. CDR3 bases: TGCAGTGCTAGAGAGGCGGCGGGAGGGTTCACAGATACGCAGTATTTT.

The V call is TRBV3-1, the J call TRBJ2-7, with TRBD2 identical over 7 bases. The CDR3 totals 14 residues. V lost 3 bases and J lost 3; bases outside the gene matches: 5. Germline lookup yields CDR1 LGHDT and CDR2 YNNKEL (reference sequence). DNA for the CDR3: TGTGCCAGCAGCCACAGCGGGGCGATCTACGAGCAGTACTTC. It translates to CASSHSGAIYEQYF.

The CDR3 loop reads CASGYRGRKTEAFF. The CDR3 DNA follows: TGTGCCAGCGGATACAGGGGGCGTAAGACTGAAGCTTTCTTT. The chain links TRBV12-3 or TRBV12-4 to TRBJ1-1; 9 bases match TRBD1. CDR3 length: 14 amino acids. Unmatched junction bases numbered 9, after V lost 8 bases and J lost 5 bases.

This clonotype has a handful of counts. V usage is TRBV3-1 and J usage is TRBJ2-5; D tentatively fits TRBD1 or TRBD2 (5 bases each). The germline V gene encodes CDR1 LGHDT and CDR2 YNNKEL (reference sequence). Between the trimmed V and J ends, which lost 1 base and 13 bases, there was a span of 13 bases. CDR3 size: 12 residues. In DNA, the CDR3 is TGTGCCAGCAGCCAAGCAGGGACCGAGCTGTACTTC. It is translated as CASSQAGTELYF.

This clonotype was seen ten or more times. This chain connects TRBV12-3 or TRBV12-4 to TRBJ2-7, with 9 bases that match TRBD1. The CDR3 is 14 residues long. V shed 3 bases and J 4 bases; nucleotides not matched to a gene: 4. The CDR3 coding sequence is TGTGCCAGCAGTTTCACAGGGGGCGCATACGAGCAGTACTTC. Its protein product is CASSFTGGAYEQYF.

Ten or more counts support this clonotype. The V call is TRBV6-2 or TRBV6-3, the J call TRBJ2-7; TRBD2 aligns across 7 bases. The germline CDR1 and CDR2 sequences are MNHEY and SVGEGT. Trimming cost V 5 bases and J 0 bases; bases outside gene matches: 7. The CDR3 covers 15 residues. This CDR3 is CASSKRGQSSYEQYF. Here the CDR3 DNA reads TGTGCCAGCAGTAAGCGGGGCCAGAGCTCCTACGAGCAGTACTTC.

This clonotype came up a few times. J is TRBJ2-7 and V is TRBV29-1, with 7 bases aligning to TRBD1. The CDR3 extends over 13 amino acids. Germline V gives CDR1 SQVTM, CDR2 ANQGSEA. V was pared by 7 bases and J by 3 bases, with 9 bases of the junction left unmatched. In DNA form, the CDR3 reads TGCAGCGCCCAGGGGGACGAGCACTACGAGCAGTACTTC. It yields the protein CSAQGDEHYEQYF.

V usage is TRBV5-6 and J usage is TRBJ1-2; D is ambiguous. The CDR3 extends over 14 amino acids. V lost 1 base, J lost 7 bases, and 14 bases lay in between. CDR1 is SGHDT and CDR2 is YYEEEE in the germline V gene. The CDR3, as DNA: TGTGCCAGCAGCTTGAGAGGATCTGGGAGTGGCTACACCTTC. It specifies CASSLRGSGSGYTF.

The V and J genes are TRBV11-3 and TRBJ1-1; D unclear. This CDR3 comprises 20 residues. The V gene lost 0 bases and the J gene lost 1 base, with 24 bases spanning the gap. Germline CDR1 SGHNT, CDR2 YENEEA. This chain's CDR3 is CASSLEHPMDADLKNTEAFF. The CDR3 region has the DNA TGTGCCAGCAGCTTAGAACATCCCATGGACGCGGACTTGAAGAACACTGAAGCTTTCTTT.